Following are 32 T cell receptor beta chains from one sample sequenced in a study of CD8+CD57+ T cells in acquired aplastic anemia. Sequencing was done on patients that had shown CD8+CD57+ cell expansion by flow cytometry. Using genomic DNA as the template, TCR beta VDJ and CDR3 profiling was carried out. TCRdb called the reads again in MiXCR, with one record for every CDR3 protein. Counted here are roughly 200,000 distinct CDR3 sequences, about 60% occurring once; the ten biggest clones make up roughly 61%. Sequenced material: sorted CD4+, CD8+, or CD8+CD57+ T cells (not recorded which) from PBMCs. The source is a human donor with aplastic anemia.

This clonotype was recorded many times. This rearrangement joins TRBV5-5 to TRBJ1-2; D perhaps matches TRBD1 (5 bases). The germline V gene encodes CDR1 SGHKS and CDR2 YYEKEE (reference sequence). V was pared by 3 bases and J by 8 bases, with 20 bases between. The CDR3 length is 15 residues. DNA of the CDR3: TGTGCCAGCAGCTCCCTCGGGACCCAGGGAGAGGGCTACACCTTC. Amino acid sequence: CASSSLGTQGEGYTF.

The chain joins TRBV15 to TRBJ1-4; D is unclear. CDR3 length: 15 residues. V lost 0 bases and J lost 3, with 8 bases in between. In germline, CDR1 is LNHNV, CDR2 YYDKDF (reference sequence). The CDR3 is CATSRDYGSNEKLFF. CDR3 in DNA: TGTGCCACCAGCAGAGATTACGGATCTAATGAAAAACTGTTTTTT.

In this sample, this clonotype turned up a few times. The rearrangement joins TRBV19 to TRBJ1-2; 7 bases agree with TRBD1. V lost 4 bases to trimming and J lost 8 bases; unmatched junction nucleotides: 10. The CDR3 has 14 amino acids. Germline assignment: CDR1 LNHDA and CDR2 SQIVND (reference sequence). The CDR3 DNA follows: TGTGCCAGTAGTACCGCGACAGGGCTTGGCGGCTACACCTTC. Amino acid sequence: CASSTATGLGGYTF.

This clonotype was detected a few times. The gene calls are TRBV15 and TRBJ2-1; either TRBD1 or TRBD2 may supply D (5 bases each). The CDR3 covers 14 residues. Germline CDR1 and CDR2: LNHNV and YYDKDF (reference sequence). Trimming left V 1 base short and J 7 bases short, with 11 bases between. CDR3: CATSRVRGVNEQFF. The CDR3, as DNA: TGTGCCACCAGCAGAGTAAGGGGAGTGAATGAGCAGTTCTTC.

The CDR3 reads CSATHTDFTDTQYF. In DNA form, the CDR3 reads TGCAGTGCTACCCACACGGACTTTACAGATACGCAGTATTTT. V gene TRBV29-1 combines with J gene TRBJ2-3, with D maybe TRBD2 (5 bases). The CDR3 runs to 14 residues. The germline V gene has CDR1 SQVTM and CDR2 ANQGSEA.

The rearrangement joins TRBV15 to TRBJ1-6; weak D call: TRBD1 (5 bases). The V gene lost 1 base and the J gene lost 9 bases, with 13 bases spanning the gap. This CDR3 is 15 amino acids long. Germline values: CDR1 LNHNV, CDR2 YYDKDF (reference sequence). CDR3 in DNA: TGTGCCACCAGCAGAGTCAGCGAGGGGAGTTCACCCCTCCACTTT. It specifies CATSRVSEGSSPLHF.

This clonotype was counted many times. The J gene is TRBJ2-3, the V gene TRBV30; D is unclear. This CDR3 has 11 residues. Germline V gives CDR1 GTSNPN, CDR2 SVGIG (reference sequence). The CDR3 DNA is TGTGGTATCGACCTCACAGATACGCAGTATTTT. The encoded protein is CGIDLTDTQYF. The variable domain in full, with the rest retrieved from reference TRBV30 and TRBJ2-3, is SQTIHQWPATLVQPVGSPLSLECTVEGTSNPNLYWYRQAAGRGLQLLFYSVGIGQISSEVPQNLSASRPQDRQFILSSKKLLLSDSGFYLCGIDLTDTQYFGPGTRLTVL.

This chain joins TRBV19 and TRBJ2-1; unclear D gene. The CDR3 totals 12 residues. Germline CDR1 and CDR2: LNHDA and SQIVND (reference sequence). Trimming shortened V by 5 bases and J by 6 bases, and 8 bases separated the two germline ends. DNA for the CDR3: TGTGCCAGTAGTCCCATGGGCAATGAGCAGTTCTTC. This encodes CASSPMGNEQFF.

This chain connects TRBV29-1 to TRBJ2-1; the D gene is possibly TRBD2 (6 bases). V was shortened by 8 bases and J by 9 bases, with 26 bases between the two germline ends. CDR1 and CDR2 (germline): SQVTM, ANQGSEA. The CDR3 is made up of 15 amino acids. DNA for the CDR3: TGCAGCCAGACGGGCCGGGGGTTTTCCCAAAGTGAGCAGTTCTTC. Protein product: CSQTGRGFSQSEQFF.

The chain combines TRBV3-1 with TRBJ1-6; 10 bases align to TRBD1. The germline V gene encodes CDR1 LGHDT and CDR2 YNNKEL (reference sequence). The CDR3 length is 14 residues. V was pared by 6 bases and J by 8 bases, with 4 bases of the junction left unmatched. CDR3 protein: CASRRQGADSPLHF. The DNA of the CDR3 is TGTGCCAGCAGACGACAGGGGGCGGATTCACCCCTCCACTTT.

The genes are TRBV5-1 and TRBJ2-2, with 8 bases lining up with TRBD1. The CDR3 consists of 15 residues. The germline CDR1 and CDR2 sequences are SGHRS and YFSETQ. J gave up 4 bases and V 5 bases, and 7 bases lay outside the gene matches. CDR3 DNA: TGCGCCAGCAGGTCCGGACAGGGCCCCACCGGGGAGCTGTTTTTT. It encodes CASRSGQGPTGELFF.

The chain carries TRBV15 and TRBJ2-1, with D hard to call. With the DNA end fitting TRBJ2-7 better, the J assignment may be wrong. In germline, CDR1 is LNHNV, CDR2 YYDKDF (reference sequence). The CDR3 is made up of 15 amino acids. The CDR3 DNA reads TGTGCCACCAGCAGACATACGATGGAAACCTACGAGCAGTACTTC. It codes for CATSRHTMETYEQYF.

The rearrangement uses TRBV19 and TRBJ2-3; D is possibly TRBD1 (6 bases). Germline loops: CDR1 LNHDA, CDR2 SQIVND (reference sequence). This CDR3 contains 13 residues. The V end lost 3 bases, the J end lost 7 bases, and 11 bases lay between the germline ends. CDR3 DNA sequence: TGTGCCAGTAGTATGGGGGCTGAATATACGCAGTATTTT. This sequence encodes CASSMGAEYTQYF.

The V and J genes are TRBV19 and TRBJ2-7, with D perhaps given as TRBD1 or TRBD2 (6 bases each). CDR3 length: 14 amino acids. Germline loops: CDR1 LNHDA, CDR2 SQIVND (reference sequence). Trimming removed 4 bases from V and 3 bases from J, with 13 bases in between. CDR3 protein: CASSKGGGGYEQYF. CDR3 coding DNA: TGTGCCAGTAGTAAAGGAGGAGGGGGCTACGAGCAGTACTTC.

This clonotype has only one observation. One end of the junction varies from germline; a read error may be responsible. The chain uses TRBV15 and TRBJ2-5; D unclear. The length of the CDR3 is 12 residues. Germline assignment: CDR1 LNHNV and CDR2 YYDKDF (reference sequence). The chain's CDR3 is CATSGWQETLYF. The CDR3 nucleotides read TGTGCCACCTCAGGCTGGCAAGAGACCCTGTACTTC. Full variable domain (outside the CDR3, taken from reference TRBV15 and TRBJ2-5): DAMVIQNPRYQVTQFGKPVTLSCSQTLNHNVMYWYQQKSSQAPKLLFHYYDKDFNNEADTPDNFQSRRPNTSFCFLDIRSPGLGDTAMYLCATSGWQETLYFGPGTRLLVL.

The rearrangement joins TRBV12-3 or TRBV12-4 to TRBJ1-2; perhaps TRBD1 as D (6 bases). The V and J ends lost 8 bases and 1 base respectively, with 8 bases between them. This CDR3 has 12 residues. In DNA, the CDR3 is TGTGCCAGCCAGGGGTTTAACTATGGCTACACCTTC. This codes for CASQGFNYGYTF.

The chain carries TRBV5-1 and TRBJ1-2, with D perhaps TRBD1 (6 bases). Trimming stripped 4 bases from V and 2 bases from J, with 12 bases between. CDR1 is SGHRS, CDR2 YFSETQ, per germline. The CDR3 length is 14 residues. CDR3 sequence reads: CASSQDRENYGYTF. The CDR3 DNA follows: TGCGCCAGCAGCCAGGACAGAGAGAACTATGGCTACACCTTC.

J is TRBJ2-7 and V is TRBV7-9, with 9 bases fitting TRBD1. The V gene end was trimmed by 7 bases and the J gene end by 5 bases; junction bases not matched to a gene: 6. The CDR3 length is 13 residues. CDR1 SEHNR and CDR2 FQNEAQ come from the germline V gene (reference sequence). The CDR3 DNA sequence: TGTGCCAGCACCCCGGGACAGGGAGACGAGCAGTACTTC. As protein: CASTPGQGDEQYF.

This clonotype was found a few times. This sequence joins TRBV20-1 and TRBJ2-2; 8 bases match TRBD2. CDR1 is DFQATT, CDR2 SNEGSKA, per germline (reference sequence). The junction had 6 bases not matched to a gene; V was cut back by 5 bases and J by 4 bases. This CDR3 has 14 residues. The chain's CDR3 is CSASRGASTGELFF. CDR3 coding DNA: TGCAGTGCTTCGCGGGGGGCCAGCACCGGGGAGCTGTTTTTT.

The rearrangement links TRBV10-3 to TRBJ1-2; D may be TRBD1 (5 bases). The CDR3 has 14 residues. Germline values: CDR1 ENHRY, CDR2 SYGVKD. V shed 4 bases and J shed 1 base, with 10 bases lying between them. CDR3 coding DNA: TGTGCCATCAGTGCACAGGATCATAACTATGGCTACACCTTC. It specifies CAISAQDHNYGYTF.

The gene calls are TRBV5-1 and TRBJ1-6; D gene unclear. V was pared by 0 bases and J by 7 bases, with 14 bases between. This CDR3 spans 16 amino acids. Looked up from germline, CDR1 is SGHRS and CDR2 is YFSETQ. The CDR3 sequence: CASSLGLDGNNSPLHF. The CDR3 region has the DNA TGCGCCAGCAGCTTGGGGCTGGACGGCAACAATTCACCCCTCCACTTT.

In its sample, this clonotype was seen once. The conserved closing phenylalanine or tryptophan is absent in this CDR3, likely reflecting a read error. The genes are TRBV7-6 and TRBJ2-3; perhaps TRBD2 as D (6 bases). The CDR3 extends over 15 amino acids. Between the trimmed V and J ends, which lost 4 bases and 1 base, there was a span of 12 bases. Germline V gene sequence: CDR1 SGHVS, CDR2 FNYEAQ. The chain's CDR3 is CASSSTPGGTDTQYV. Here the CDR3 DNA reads TGTGCCAGCAGCTCCACGCCGGGGGGCACAGATACGCAGTATGTT.

CDR3 in amino acids: CASRQLADGEQYF. As DNA, the CDR3 is TGCGCCAGCAGACAACTAGCGGATGGGGAGCAGTACTTC. V is TRBV5-1 and J is TRBJ2-7; 8 nucleotides align to TRBD2. After removal of 5 bases from V and 7 bases from J, the junction contained 8 bases not matched to a gene. This CDR3 has 13 residues. The V gene's germline CDR1 is SGHRS and CDR2 YFSETQ. Based on the CDR3 plus reference TRBV5-1 and TRBJ2-7, the full variable domain is KAGVTQTPRYLIKTRGQQVTLSCSPISGHRSVSWYQQTPGQGLQFLFEYFSETQRNKGNFPGRFSGRQFSNSRSEMNVSTLELGDSALYLCASRQLADGEQYFGPGTRLTVT.

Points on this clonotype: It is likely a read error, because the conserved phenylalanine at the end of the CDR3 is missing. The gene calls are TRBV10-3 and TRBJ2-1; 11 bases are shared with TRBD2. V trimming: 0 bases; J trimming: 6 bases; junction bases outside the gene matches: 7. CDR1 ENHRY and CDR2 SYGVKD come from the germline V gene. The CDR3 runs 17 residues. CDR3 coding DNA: TGTGCCATCAGTGAGTCCAAACTAGCGGGAGTGAGCAATGAGCAGTTCCTC. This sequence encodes CAISESKLAGVSNEQFL.

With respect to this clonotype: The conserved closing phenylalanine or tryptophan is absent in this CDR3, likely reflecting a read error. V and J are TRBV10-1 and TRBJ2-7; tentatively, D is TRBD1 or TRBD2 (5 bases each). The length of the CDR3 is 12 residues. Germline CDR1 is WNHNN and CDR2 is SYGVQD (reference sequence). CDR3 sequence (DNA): TGTGCCATCAGTGGGGACCCCTACGAGCAGTACCTC. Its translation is CAISGDPYEQYL.

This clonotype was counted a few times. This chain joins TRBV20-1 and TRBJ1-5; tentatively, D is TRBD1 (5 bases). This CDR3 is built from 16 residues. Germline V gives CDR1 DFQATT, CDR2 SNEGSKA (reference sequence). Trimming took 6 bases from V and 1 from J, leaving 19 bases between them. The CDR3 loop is CSAGRAGSRSNQPQHF. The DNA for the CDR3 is TGCAGTGCCGGAAGGGCAGGGAGTCGAAGCAATCAGCCCCAGCATTTT.

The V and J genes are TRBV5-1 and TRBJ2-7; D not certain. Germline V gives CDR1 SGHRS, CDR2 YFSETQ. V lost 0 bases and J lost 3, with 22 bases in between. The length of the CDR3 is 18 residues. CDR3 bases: TGCGCCAGCAGCTTGGGCCTCTCAGCGTTCCGATCTGTCTACGAGCAGTACTTC. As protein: CASSLGLSAFRSVYEQYF.

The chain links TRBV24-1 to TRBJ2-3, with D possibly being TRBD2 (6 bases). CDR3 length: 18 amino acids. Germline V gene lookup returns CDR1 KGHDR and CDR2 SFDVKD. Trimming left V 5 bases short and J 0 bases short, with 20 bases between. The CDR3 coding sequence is TGTGCCACCAGTGGGGGCCCCCTGGGGGGAGTCAGCACAGATACGCAGTATTTT. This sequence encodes CATSGGPLGGVSTDTQYF.

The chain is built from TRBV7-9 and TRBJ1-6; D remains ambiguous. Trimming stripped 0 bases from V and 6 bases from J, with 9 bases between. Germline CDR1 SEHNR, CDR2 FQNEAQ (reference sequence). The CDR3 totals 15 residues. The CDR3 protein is CASSLASGVNSPLHF. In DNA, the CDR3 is TGTGCCAGCAGCTTAGCAAGCGGGGTTAATTCACCCCTCCACTTT.

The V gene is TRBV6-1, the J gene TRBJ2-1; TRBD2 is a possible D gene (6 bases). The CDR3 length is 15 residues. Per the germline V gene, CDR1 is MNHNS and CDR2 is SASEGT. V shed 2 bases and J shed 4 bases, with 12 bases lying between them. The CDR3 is CASSEIAVGYNEQFF. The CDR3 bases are TGTGCCAGCAGTGAAATAGCGGTGGGTTACAATGAGCAGTTCTTC.

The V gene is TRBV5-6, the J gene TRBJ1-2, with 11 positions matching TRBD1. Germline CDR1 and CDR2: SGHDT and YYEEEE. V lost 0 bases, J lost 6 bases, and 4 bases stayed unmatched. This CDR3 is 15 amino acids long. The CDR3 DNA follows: TGTGCCAGCAGCTTGGGGGGGACAGGGGGTGATGGCTACACCTTC. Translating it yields CASSLGGTGGDGYTF.

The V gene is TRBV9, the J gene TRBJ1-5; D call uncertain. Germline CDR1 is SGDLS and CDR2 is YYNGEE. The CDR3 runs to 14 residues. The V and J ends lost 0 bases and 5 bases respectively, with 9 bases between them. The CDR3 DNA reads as TGTGCCAGCAGCGTAGCTGGGTTGGATCAGCCCCAGCATTTT. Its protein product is CASSVAGLDQPQHF.